The rows below give T cell receptor beta chains drawn from one sample of a study of shared clonotypes between healthy human individuals. The assay was immunoSEQ multiplex PCR, and TCRdb's table has in-frame clones only and misses some. This sample has about 490,000 clones, with roughly 80% found just once. Sequencing was done on a sample of PBMCs. These receptors were obtained from a woman aged 40 to 49 in good health. Some clones in this sample may be carry-over from other donors' samples. Both conserved end residues are trimmed from each CDR3. Each record gives: CDR3 protein, V gene, J gene.

ASSQYGSGGDTQY,TRBV4-1,TRBJ2-3
ASSLKRGTEAF,TRBV7-9,TRBJ1-1
ASSLSGRQETQY,TRBV27,-
AIRWGRGDSSGNTIY,TRBV10-3,TRBJ1-3
ASSLDRDSDTQY,TRBV7-2,TRBJ2-3
ASRLGFSGRETQY,TRBV5-1,TRBJ2-5
ASSFGGPYEQY,TRBV11-2,TRBJ2-7
ASSPSGSPSNEQF,TRBV7-2,TRBJ2-1
ASSLYGQGLDQPQH,TRBV5-4,TRBJ1-5
ASSDLAGGYNEQF,TRBV7-3,TRBJ2-1
ASSLAAGRNTEAF,TRBV7-3,TRBJ1-1
ASSPVMWREAEQY,TRBV5-1,TRBJ2-7
ASSSRSHDYT,TRBV6-5,TRBJ1-2
SVEGLEDTGELF,TRBV29-1,TRBJ2-2
ASTRDQGNQPQH,TRBV2,TRBJ1-5
ASSYSGMLGTEAF,TRBV6-6,TRBJ1-1
GPRGQETQY,TRBV20-1,TRBJ2-5
AWSGTENIQY,TRBV30,TRBJ2-4
ASSPRRVDYNEQF,TRBV9,TRBJ2-1
ASSSGRLEETQY,TRBV5-1,TRBJ2-5
ASSWGLAGVLDTQY,TRBV9,TRBJ2-3
ASSHLLGPTKETQY,TRBV27,TRBJ2-5
ASSLLAGFTDTQY,TRBV7-2,TRBJ2-3
ASSTGLVLT,TRBV19,TRBJ2-6
ASSYNRGQETQY,TRBV6-5,TRBJ2-5
ASSVKGGRNNEKLF,TRBV10-1,TRBJ1-4
ASSLGLGGYGYT,TRBV5-1,TRBJ1-2
ASSFGRDQPQH,TRBV28,TRBJ1-5
ASSLRFGTGVLSGANVLT,TRBV28,TRBJ2-6
APLLSLYLNQPQH,TRBV10-2,TRBJ1-5
ASSSSGQPSYEQY,TRBV5-1,TRBJ2-7
ASSLEGGRAYNEQF,TRBV7-9,TRBJ2-1
ASSVTGRETQY,TRBV2,TRBJ2-5
ASSDRGTYEQY,TRBV7-9,TRBJ2-7
ASSPRSYEQY,TRBV7-9,TRBJ2-7
ASSFAGLNTGELF,TRBV7-3,TRBJ2-2
ASGGAVGTDTQY,TRBV6-5,TRBJ2-3
ASSPGTGLGTYEQY,TRBV28,TRBJ2-7
SVLLRERETQY,TRBV29-1,TRBJ2-5
AIRVTGLYGYT,TRBV10-3,TRBJ1-2
ASNQNGRAWGTQY,TRBV7-9,TRBJ2-3
ASSPRTATNEKLF,TRBV19,TRBJ1-4
SVVGQGIDTQY,TRBV29-1,TRBJ2-3
ASSVGSNQPQH,TRBV11-2,TRBJ1-5
ASGTPGGHQPQH,TRBV28,TRBJ1-5
ASTPRIGVDTQY,TRBV7-9,TRBJ2-3
ASSWTENTGELF,TRBV18,TRBJ2-2
ASSFTGGRTDTQY,TRBV7-3,TRBJ2-3
ASKGLYGYT,TRBV6-5,TRBJ1-2
ASSWRTSGGELF,TRBV5-4,TRBJ2-2
ASSFMGGEKLF,TRBV28,TRBJ1-4